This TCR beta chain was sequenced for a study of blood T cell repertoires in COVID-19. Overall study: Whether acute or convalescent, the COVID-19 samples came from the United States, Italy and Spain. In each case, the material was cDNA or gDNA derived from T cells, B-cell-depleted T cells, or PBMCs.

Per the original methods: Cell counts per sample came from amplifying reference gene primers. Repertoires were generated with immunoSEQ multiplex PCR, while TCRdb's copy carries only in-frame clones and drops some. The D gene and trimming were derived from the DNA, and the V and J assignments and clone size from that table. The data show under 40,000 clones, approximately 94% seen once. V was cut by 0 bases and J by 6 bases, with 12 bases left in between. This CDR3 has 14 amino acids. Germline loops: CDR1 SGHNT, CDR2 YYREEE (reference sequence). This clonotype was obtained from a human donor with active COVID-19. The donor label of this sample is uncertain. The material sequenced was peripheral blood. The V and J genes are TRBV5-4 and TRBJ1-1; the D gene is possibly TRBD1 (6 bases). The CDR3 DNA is TGTGCCAGCAGCTTGGATCAGGGGTTCGCTGAAGCTTTCTTT. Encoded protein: CASSLDQGFAEAFF.